Sequencing of this T cell receptor (beta chain) was carried out in a study of T cells after yellow fever vaccination. Study details: Preparing low-cell-number fractions relied on SMART-Seq v4 Ultra Low Input. The study's findings and limits: Researchers report a weaker secondary response that nonetheless peaked faster, day 5 versus 15. Reappearing after the booster were most of the clones from primary vaccination (roughly 95% CD4, around 88% CD8). Abundant bulk-derived clonotypes could contaminate FACS-sorted repertoires.

One entry per CDR3 protein results from TCRdb running MiXCR on the 5' RACE reads. The table shows tens of thousands of distinct CDR3 sequences, with around 7% occurring only once. This CDR3 is 13 amino acids long. Trimming removed 7 bases at V and 5 bases at J, with 13 bases between. Germline lookup yields CDR1 SGHTA and CDR2 FQGNSA. This clonotype was recorded a few times. Its specificity is not known. This chain links TRBV7-2 with TRBJ2-3; D ambiguous. The source was CD8+ T cells sorted from PBMCs, collected more than 40 days after the first yellow fever vaccination. The source is a man younger than 30 who received the YFV17D yellow fever vaccine. The DNA for the CDR3 is TGTGCCAGCACCTCCCCACCTGTAGATACGCAGTATTTT. This sequence encodes CASTSPPVDTQYF. Supplemented by reference TRBV7-2 and TRBJ2-3, the full variable domain reads GAGVSQSPSNKVTEKGKDVELRCDPISGHTALYWYRQSLGQGLEFLIYFQGNSAPDKSGLPSDRFSAERTGGSVSTLTIQRTQQEDSAVYLCASTSPPVDTQYFGPGTRLTVL.